The TCR beta chain under discussion was sequenced for a study of shared clonotypes between healthy human individuals. The J segment lost 5 bases and the V segment lost 7 bases, leaving 12 bases of the junction unmatched. This CDR3 spans 15 amino acids. CDR1 is KGHSH, CDR2 LQKENI, per germline. Repertoires were generated with immunoSEQ multiplex PCR, while TCRdb's copy carries only in-frame clones and drops some. The sample contains about 2.5 million clones, less than 95% of which appear only once. The sequenced sample consisted of naive CD4+ T cells from PBMCs. As for subset: CD45RA+ positively selected. V and J are TRBV18 and TRBJ2-5; 8 bases are shared with TRBD1. The sequence was obtained from a man younger than 35 in good health. Some clones in this sample may be carry-over from other donors' samples. The CDR3: CASFSGQGARETQYF. As DNA, the CDR3 is TGTGCCAGCTTCTCCGGGCAGGGGGCCAGGGAGACCCAGTACTTC.